This TCR beta chain was found in a study of vaccination effects on CD4 cells after COVID-19. Findings and caveats of the study: The study, lacking early post-infection timepoints, had few convalescent patients.

For this clone: Its antigen is undetermined.

The method was immunoSEQ multiplex PCR; TCRdb's version includes in-frame clones alone and lacks a portion of them. The table lists under 30,000 clones, 65% of them singletons, with almost 10% in the top ten. The J segment lost 2 bases and the V segment lost 8 bases, leaving 9 bases of the junction unmatched. This CDR3 comprises 14 residues. Germline V gene sequence: CDR1 SEHNR, CDR2 FQNEAQ (reference sequence). Isolating CD4+ T cells followed about 11 days of culture. On day 3 and again on day 7, half the medium was replaced with IL-2 medium. This clonotype was sampled from a human donor who received a COVID-19 vaccine. Sequencing used CD4+ T cells from PBMCs cultured without peptide, obtained before COVID-19 vaccination. This chain connects TRBV7-9 to TRBJ2-7, with 7 bases aligning to TRBD1. DNA for the CDR3: TGTGCCAGCGGGGGCAGGGGGTCTACCTACGAGCAGTACTTC. Amino acid sequence: CASGGRGSTYEQYF.